The 28 T cell receptor beta chains listed next were all sequenced from one sample in a study of cytomegalovirus exposure and HLA in healthy donors. The PCR was carried out with 60 Vbeta primers and 13 Jbeta primers. Data came from immunoSEQ multiplex PCR; TCRdb stores just in-frame clones and leaves some out. The data hold under 150,000 clones, with approximately 80% observed a single time. The source material was PBMCs. These receptors all come from a young woman in good health and CMV-seronegative.

The genes are TRBV19 and TRBJ2-3, with D possibly matching TRBD2 (5 bases). V was shortened by 9 bases and J by 7 bases, with 14 bases between the two germline ends. The CDR3 is made up of 12 amino acids. Germline values: CDR1 LNHDA, CDR2 SQIVND (reference sequence). CDR3 sequence (DNA): TGTGCCAGCCTATCGGGGTGGAATACGCAGTATTTT. Translation: CASLSGWNTQYF.

This chain links TRBV5-4 with TRBJ2-7; 11 bases fit TRBD2. CDR1 and CDR2 from the germline V gene are SGHNT and YYREEE (reference sequence). The CDR3 extends over 14 amino acids. Trimming at V came to 6 bases and at J to 6 bases, leaving 8 bases not matched to a gene. This CDR3 is CASTLAGGLGEQYF. The CDR3 nucleotides read TGTGCCAGCACCCTAGCGGGAGGTCTAGGCGAGCAGTACTTC.

V usage is TRBV5-1 and J usage is TRBJ1-1, with a tentative D call TRBD1 (5 bases). The CDR3 consists of 17 residues. Trimming cost V 6 bases and J 1 base, with 22 bases left between them. Germline V gene data show CDR1 as SGHRS and CDR2 as YFSETQ. CDR3 region: CASNFGQGRASNTEAFF. Written as DNA, the CDR3 is TGCGCCAGCAATTTCGGGCAGGGAAGGGCGTCGAACACTGAAGCTTTCTTT. The full variable domain, completed using reference TRBV5-1 and TRBJ1-1, is KAGVTQTPRYLIKTRGQQVTLSCSPISGHRSVSWYQQTPGQGLQFLFEYFSETQRNKGNFPGRFSGRQFSNSRSEMNVSTLELGDSALYLCASNFGQGRASNTEAFFGQGTRLTVV.

This chain joins TRBV5-4 and TRBJ1-1; D is unresolved. Germline CDR1 is SGHNT and CDR2 is YYREEE (reference sequence). The V end lost 5 bases, the J end lost 8 bases, and 13 bases lay between the germline ends. This CDR3 is 12 amino acids long. The CDR3 spells CASSSDSIEAFF. CDR3 sequence (DNA): TGTGCCAGCAGTTCGGACTCAATAGAAGCTTTCTTT. The full variable domain, in which reference TRBV5-4 and TRBJ1-1 provide the parts outside the CDR3, is ETGVTQSPTHLIKTRGQQVTLRCSSQSGHNTVSWYQQALGQGPQFIFQYYREEENGRGNFPPRFSGLQFPNYSSELNVNALELDDSALYLCASSSDSIEAFFGQGTRLTVV.

The V and J genes are TRBV7-8 and TRBJ2-5; D unresolved. Per germline, CDR1 SGHVS and CDR2 FQNEAQ. V gave up 4 bases and J gave up 5 bases, with 17 bases separating them. The length of the CDR3 is 15 residues. For the CDR3, the DNA is TGTGCCAGCAGCTCTCCCGACTTGGTCCAGGAGACCCAGTACTTC. As protein: CASSSPDLVQETQYF.

The chain employs TRBV6-5 and TRBJ1-2, with no clear D. Germline assignment: CDR1 MNHEY and CDR2 SVGAGI. This CDR3 region has 11 residues. Trimming removed 2 bases at V and 8 bases at J, with 6 bases between. The CDR3 bases are TGTGCCAGCAGTTACCCGGGAGGCTACACCTTC. Its translation: CASSYPGGYTF.

Comment on this clone: The sample carries other DNA sequences with the same CDR3. The J gene is TRBJ1-1, the V gene TRBV30; D ambiguous. Trimming removed 3 bases at V and 6 bases at J, with 11 bases between. CDR1 and CDR2 (germline): GTSNPN, SVGIG (reference sequence). This CDR3 comprises 12 residues. The CDR3 sequence is CAWSPSDSEAFF. CDR3 nucleotide sequence: TGTGCCTGGAGCCCCAGCGATTCTGAAGCTTTCTTT.

The chain recombines TRBV21-1 with TRBJ1-1; the D call in the table, TRBD1, was not verified against the DNA. TRBV21-1 is a pseudogene. CDR3 size: 17 residues. The CDR3 DNA is TGTGCCAGCAGCCCCCGGCCGGGACAGAGAGAGAACACTGAAGCTTTCTTT. Translation gives CASSPRPGQRENTEAFF.

This chain joins TRBV30 and TRBJ2-5, with 12 bases fitting TRBD2. There are 17 residues in the CDR3. With 5 bases clipped from V and 4 bases from J, the junction kept 14 bases outside the gene matches. Germline V gives CDR1 GTSNPN, CDR2 SVGIG (reference sequence). The CDR3 DNA follows: TGTGCCTGGTCTAGACTAGCGGGAGTGGGCGGTGGAGAGACCCAGTACTTC. This encodes CAWSRLAGVGGGETQYF.

The chain carries TRBV6-1 and TRBJ1-1, with D perhaps matching TRBD1 (6 bases). The germline V gene encodes CDR1 MNHNS and CDR2 SASEGT. Between the trimmed V and J ends, which lost 5 bases and 1 base, there was a span of 11 bases. This CDR3 comprises 14 residues. The CDR3 DNA reads TGTGCCAGCAGTAGGACAGAGACGAACACTGAAGCTTTCTTT. Translating it yields CASSRTETNTEAFF.

The table lists this clone with a count of one. This sequence joins TRBV2 and TRBJ2-1, with 9 bases lining up with TRBD2. The J segment lost 10 bases and the V segment lost 1 base, leaving 8 bases of the junction unmatched. Per germline, CDR1 SNHLY and CDR2 FYNNEI. The CDR3 spans 15 residues. As DNA, the CDR3 is TGTGCCAGCAGTGAAGATCCGACTAGCGGCCGGGAGCAGTTCTTC. Its translation: CASSEDPTSGREQFF.

The rearrangement uses TRBV4-2 and TRBJ2-1; 11 nucleotides agree with TRBD2. The CDR3 length is 21 residues. The J segment lost 0 bases and the V segment lost 3 bases, leaving 16 bases of the junction unmatched. Germline V gene sequence: CDR1 LGHNA, CDR2 YNFKEQ. The CDR3 is CASSHGLAGALIIPSYNEQFF. The CDR3 bases are TGTGCCAGCAGCCATGGACTAGCGGGCGCTTTAATAATTCCCTCCTACAATGAGCAGTTCTTC.

V and J are TRBV30 and TRBJ2-1, with D tentatively TRBD1 (6 bases). This CDR3 contains 14 residues. Germline V gives CDR1 GTSNPN, CDR2 SVGIG (reference sequence). V lost 0 bases, J lost 7 bases, and 13 bases lay in between. This CDR3 is CAWSVRTGWNEQFF. CDR3 DNA sequence: TGTGCCTGGAGTGTACGAACAGGGTGGAATGAGCAGTTCTTC.

The V gene is TRBV5-4, the J gene TRBJ1-5; 9 bases are a match to TRBD1. Trimming removed 0 bases from V and 0 bases from J; junction bases left unmatched: 1. The CDR3 runs to 16 residues. Germline loops: CDR1 SGHNT, CDR2 YYREEE (reference sequence). Written as DNA, the CDR3 is TGTGCCAGCAGCTTGGGGGGACAGGGTAGCAATCAGCCCCAGCATTTT. It is translated as CASSLGGQGSNQPQHF.

Points on this clone: In the same sample, other DNA sequences code for this CDR3. J is TRBJ1-1 and V is TRBV30; possible D gene TRBD1, 6 bases. The V gene's germline CDR1 is GTSNPN and CDR2 SVGIG (reference sequence). Trimming shortened V by 0 bases and J by 5 bases, and 10 bases separated the two germline ends. The CDR3 is 13 amino acids. As DNA, the CDR3 is TGTGCCTGGAGTGTGCGAGGGGGAACTGAAGCTTTCTTT. Its protein is CAWSVRGGTEAFF.

This chain links TRBV5-1 with TRBJ2-5; 8 bases are shared with TRBD2. The CDR3 runs to 15 residues. J lost 3 bases, V lost 1 base, and 5 bases had no gene match. From germline, CDR1 is SGHRS and CDR2 YFSETQ. The CDR3 is CASSLLLAAKETQYF. The CDR3 region has the DNA TGCGCCAGCAGCTTGTTACTAGCGGCCAAAGAGACCCAGTACTTC.

The chain links TRBV29-1 to TRBJ2-1, with D unclear. This CDR3 spans 10 amino acids. Germline V gene data show CDR1 as SQVTM and CDR2 as ANQGSEA. Trimming stripped 6 bases from V and 6 bases from J, with 6 bases between. The CDR3 here is CSVQVNEQFF. CDR3 nucleotide sequence: TGCAGCGTCCAGGTCAATGAGCAGTTCTTC.

V is TRBV5-4 and J is TRBJ2-1, with 13 bases matching TRBD2. In germline, CDR1 is SGHNT, CDR2 YYREEE (reference sequence). After removal of 8 bases from V and 6 bases from J, the junction contained 11 bases not matched to a gene. CDR3 length equals 16 residues. The DNA of the CDR3 is TGTGCCAGTAACTCCGGGACTAGCGGGAACCTCAATGAGCAGTTCTTC. Its protein product is CASNSGTSGNLNEQFF.

The DNA of the CDR3 is TGTGCCAGTCTCGGGGAGGGTAGGACTGAAGCTTTCTTT. Translated: CASLGEGRTEAFF. The rearrangement uses TRBV4-2 and TRBJ1-1; no firm D call. CDR1 is LGHNA and CDR2 is YNFKEQ in the germline V gene. V shed 9 bases and J shed 5 bases, with 16 bases lying between them. The CDR3 has 13 residues.

The chain combines TRBV19 with TRBJ2-5, with TRBD2 identical over 7 bases. Trimming took 5 bases from V and 4 from J; bases not matched to a gene: 13. The germline V gene has CDR1 LNHDA and CDR2 SQIVND (reference sequence). The CDR3 has 16 amino acids. The CDR3 loop reads CASSLGGRASGETQYF. The DNA for the CDR3 is TGTGCCAGTAGTCTAGGCGGGAGAGCGAGCGGAGAGACCCAGTACTTC.

V usage is TRBV7-2 and J usage is TRBJ1-2; D is unresolved. This CDR3 comprises 11 residues. CDR1 and CDR2 (germline): SGHTA, FQGNSA. V was pared by 1 base and J by 10 bases, with 7 bases between. In DNA, the CDR3 is TGTGCCAGCAGCTTAGGGGCCACCTACACCTTC. It is translated as CASSLGATYTF. The whole variable domain, remainder taken from reference TRBV7-2 and TRBJ1-2, is GAGVSQSPSNKVTEKGKDVELRCDPISGHTALYWYRQSLGQGLEFLIYFQGNSAPDKSGLPSDRFSAERTGGSVSTLTIQRTQQEDSAVYLCASSLGATYTFGSGTRLTVV.

The chain has TRBV12-5 and TRBJ1-2, with D perhaps TRBD1 (6 bases). Germline V lookup: CDR1 LGHNT, CDR2 FRNRAP. CDR3 length: 15 amino acids. Trimming left V 5 bases short and J 1 base short, with 14 bases between. The CDR3 coding sequence is TGTGCTAGTGGTCAACAGGGTAGTGGTAACTATGGCTACACCTTC. It yields the protein CASGQQGSGNYGYTF. Variable domain in full (rest from reference TRBV12-5 and TRBJ1-2): DARVTQTPRHKVTEMGQEVTMRCQPILGHNTVFWYRQTMMQGLELLAYFRNRAPLDDSGMPKDRFSAEMPDATLATLKIQPSEPRDSAVYFCASGQQGSGNYGYTFGSGTRLTVV.

This clone was recorded a few times. The chain joins TRBV30 to TRBJ1-1, with D possibly matching TRBD1 (5 bases). There are 13 residues in the CDR3. Per the germline V gene, CDR1 is GTSNPN and CDR2 is SVGIG (reference sequence). Trimming left V 2 bases short and J 1 base short, with 8 bases between. The CDR3 sequence: CAWSTGTNTEAFF. CDR3 nucleotide sequence: TGTGCCTGGAGTACAGGAACGAACACTGAAGCTTTCTTT.

V and J are TRBV10-2 and TRBJ1-5; no reliable D call. Per the germline V gene, CDR1 is WSHSY and CDR2 is SAAADI. V dropped 4 bases and J dropped 3 bases, with 7 bases sitting between them. CDR3 length: 13 residues. In DNA, the CDR3 is TGCGCCAGCAGTGTAGCTCCCAATCAGCCCCAGCATTTT. Amino acid sequence: CASSVAPNQPQHF.

The chain uses TRBV5-4 and TRBJ1-1; a possible D gene is TRBD1 (6 bases). Trimming removed 0 bases from V and 8 bases from J, with 14 bases in between. Germline V gene sequence: CDR1 SGHNT, CDR2 YYREEE (reference sequence). The CDR3 runs to 14 residues. Here the CDR3 reads CASSLGVGASEAFF. Here the CDR3 DNA reads TGTGCCAGCAGCTTGGGTGTGGGGGCGAGCGAAGCTTTCTTT.

The chain couples TRBV2 to TRBJ2-5; 16 bases agree with TRBD2. Trimming at V came to 5 bases and at J to 4 bases, leaving 4 bases not matched to a gene. This CDR3 has 16 residues. CDR1 SNHLY and CDR2 FYNNEI come from the germline V gene. CDR3 DNA: TGTGCCAGCAGTTACGGGACTAGCGGGAGGGGAGAGACCCAGTACTTC. Amino acid sequence: CASSYGTSGRGETQYF.

This chain uses TRBV19 with TRBJ1-1, with TRBD1 matching over 9 bases. In germline, CDR1 is LNHDA, CDR2 SQIVND (reference sequence). V lost 5 bases and J lost 11; bases outside the gene matches: 15. This CDR3 spans 15 amino acids. CDR3 bases: TGTGCCAGTAGTTTTTTCCCTTCTACAGGGGGCTGGGCTTTCTTT. Residues: CASSFFPSTGGWAFF. Full variable domain (outside the CDR3, taken from reference TRBV19 and TRBJ1-1): DGGITQSPKYLFRKEGQNVTLSCEQNLNHDAMYWYRQDPGQGLRLIYYSQIVNDFQKGDIAEGYSVSREKKESFPLTVTSAQKNPTAFYLCASSFFPSTGGWAFFGQGTRLTVV.

The rearrangement links TRBV5-6 to TRBJ2-1; tentatively, D is TRBD2 (5 bases). V was cut by 0 bases and J by 8 bases, with 12 bases left in between. Germline CDR1 SGHDT, CDR2 YYEEEE. The CDR3 spans 14 residues. Here the CDR3 reads CASSLVTLAYEQFF. CDR3 in DNA: TGTGCCAGCAGCTTGGTCACTCTAGCTTATGAGCAGTTCTTC. The full variable domain, its missing parts supplied by reference TRBV5-6 and TRBJ2-1, is DAGVTQSPTHLIKTRGQQVTLRCSPKSGHDTVSWYQQALGQGPQFIFQYYEEEERQRGNFPDRFSGHQFPNYSSELNVNALLLGDSALYLCASSLVTLAYEQFFGPGTRLTVL.